This T cell receptor beta chain was sequenced during a study of cytomegalovirus exposure and HLA in healthy donors. Study conclusions and caveats: There were reportedly fewer N-insertions in an Asian-associated ancestry cluster than the roughly 670-donor mean, in a later analysis.

This PCR relied on a set of 60 Vbeta primers and 13 Jbeta primers. The table came from immunoSEQ multiplex PCR; TCRdb's copy has only in-frame clones and leaves some out. Of over 150,000 clones listed, 77% were seen once; the top ten hold roughly 7.3%. Remarks on this clone: Its antigen is not identified.

The V gene lost 0 bases and the J gene lost 5 bases, with 15 bases spanning the gap. The CDR3 contains 15 residues. Per germline, CDR1 SGHRS and CDR2 YFSETQ. The TCR comes from a male donor in good health and CMV-seropositive. The specimen sequenced was PBMCs. This chain joins TRBV5-1 and TRBJ2-7; D is ambiguous. The CDR3 protein is CASSLDPSRTDEQYF. The DNA for the CDR3 is TGCGCCAGCAGCTTGGACCCCTCCCGAACAGACGAGCAGTACTTC.